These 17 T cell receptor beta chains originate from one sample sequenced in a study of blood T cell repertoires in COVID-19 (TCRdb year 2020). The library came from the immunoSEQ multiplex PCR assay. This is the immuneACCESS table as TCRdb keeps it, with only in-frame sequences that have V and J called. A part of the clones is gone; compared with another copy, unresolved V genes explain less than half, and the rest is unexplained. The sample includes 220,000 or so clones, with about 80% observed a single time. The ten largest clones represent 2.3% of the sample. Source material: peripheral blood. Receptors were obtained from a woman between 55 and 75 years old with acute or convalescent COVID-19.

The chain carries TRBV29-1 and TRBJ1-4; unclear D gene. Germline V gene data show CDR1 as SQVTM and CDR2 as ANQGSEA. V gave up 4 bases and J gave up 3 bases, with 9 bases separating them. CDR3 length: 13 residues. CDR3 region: CSVGGAANEKLFF. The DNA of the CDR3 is TGCAGCGTTGGAGGAGCGGCTAATGAAAAACTGTTTTTT.

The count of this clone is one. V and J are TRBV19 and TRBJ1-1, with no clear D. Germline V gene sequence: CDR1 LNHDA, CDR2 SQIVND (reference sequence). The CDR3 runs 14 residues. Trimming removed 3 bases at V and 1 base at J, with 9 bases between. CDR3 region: CASSIEVRNTEAFF. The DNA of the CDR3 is TGTGCCAGTAGTATCGAGGTCCGGAACACTGAAGCTTTCTTT.

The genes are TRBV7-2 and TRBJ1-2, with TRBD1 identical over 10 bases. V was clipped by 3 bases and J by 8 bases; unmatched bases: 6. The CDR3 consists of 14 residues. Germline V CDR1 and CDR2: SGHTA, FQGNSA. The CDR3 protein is CASSLTGGLKGYTF. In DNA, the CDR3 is TGTGCCAGCAGCTTGACAGGGGGCTTGAAAGGCTACACCTTC.

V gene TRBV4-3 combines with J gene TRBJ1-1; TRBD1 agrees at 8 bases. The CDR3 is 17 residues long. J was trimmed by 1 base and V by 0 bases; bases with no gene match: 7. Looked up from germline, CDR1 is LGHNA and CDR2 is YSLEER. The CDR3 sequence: CASSQDSPGQGNTEAFF. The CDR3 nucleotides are TGCGCCAGCAGCCAAGATTCTCCCGGACAGGGGAACACTGAAGCTTTCTTT.

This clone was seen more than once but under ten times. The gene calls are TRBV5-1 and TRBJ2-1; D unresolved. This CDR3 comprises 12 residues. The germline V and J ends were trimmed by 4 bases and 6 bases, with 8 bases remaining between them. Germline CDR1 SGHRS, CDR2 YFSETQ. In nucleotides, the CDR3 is TGCGCCAGCAGCCTTGTGTTCAATGAGCAGTTCTTC. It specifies CASSLVFNEQFF. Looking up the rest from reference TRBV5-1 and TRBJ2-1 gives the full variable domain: KAGVTQTPRYLIKTRGQQVTLSCSPISGHRSVSWYQQTPGQGLQFLFEYFSETQRNKGNFPGRFSGRQFSNSRSEMNVSTLELGDSALYLCASSLVFNEQFFGPGTRLTVL.

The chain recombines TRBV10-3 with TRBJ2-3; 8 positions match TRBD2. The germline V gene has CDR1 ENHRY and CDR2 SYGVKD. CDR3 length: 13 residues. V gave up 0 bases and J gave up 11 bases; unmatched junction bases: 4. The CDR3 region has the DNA TGTGCCATCAGTGAGTCGTCGGGGGGGGAGCAGTATTTT. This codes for CAISESSGGEQYF.

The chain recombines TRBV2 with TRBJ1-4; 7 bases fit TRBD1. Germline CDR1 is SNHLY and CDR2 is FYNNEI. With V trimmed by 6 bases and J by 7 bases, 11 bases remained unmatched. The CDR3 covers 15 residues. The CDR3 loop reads CASSPQTGRREKLFF. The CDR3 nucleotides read TGTGCCAGCAGCCCCCAGACAGGGCGTCGTGAAAAACTGTTTTTT.

The chain's CDR3 is CASSLQAEAFF. CDR3 sequence (DNA): TGTGCCAGTAGTCTACAGGCTGAAGCTTTCTTT. The chain carries TRBV19 and TRBJ1-1, with D perhaps TRBD1 (5 bases). V was clipped by 5 bases and J by 6 bases, with 7 bases between them. The CDR3 runs 11 residues. Germline CDR1 reads LNHDA; CDR2 reads SQIVND (reference sequence).

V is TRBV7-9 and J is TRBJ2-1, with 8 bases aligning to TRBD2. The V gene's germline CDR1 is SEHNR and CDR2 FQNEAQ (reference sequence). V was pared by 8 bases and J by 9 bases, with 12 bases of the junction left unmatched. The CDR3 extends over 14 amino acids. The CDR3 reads CASGAGGGGGEQFF. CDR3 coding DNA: TGTGCCAGCGGCGCCGGGGGGGGCGGTGGTGAGCAGTTCTTC.

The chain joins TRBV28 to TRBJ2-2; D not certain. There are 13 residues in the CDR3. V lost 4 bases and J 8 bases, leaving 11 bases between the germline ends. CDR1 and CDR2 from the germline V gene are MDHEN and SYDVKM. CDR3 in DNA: TGTGCCAGCAGTTCCCAGTTTGTTGGGGAGCTGTTTTTT. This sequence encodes CASSSQFVGELFF.

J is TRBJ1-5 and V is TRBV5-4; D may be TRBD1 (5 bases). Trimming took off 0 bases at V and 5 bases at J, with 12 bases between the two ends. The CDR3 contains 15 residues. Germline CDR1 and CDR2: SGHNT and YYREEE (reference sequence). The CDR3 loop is CASSLGSRVDQPQHF. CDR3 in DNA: TGTGCCAGCAGCTTGGGGTCCAGGGTTGATCAGCCCCAGCATTTT.

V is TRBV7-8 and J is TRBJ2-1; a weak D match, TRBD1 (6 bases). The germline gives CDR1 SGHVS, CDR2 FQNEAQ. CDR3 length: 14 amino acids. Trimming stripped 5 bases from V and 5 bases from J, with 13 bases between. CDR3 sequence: CASSQLDSNNEQFF. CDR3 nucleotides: TGTGCCAGCAGCCAGCTGGACAGTAACAATGAGCAGTTCTTC.

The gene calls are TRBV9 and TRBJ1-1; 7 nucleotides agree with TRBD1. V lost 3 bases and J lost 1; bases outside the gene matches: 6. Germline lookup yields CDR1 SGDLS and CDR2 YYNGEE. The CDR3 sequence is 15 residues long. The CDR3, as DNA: TGTGCCAGCAGCGAAGGACAGGCAACGAACACTGAAGCTTTCTTT. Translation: CASSEGQATNTEAFF.

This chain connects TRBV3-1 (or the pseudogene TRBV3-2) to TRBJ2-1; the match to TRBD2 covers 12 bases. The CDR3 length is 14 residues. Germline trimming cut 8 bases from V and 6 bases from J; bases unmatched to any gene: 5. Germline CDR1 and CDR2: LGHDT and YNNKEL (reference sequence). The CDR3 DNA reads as TGTGCCAGCCGACCGACTAGCGGGGGCAATGAGCAGTTCTTC. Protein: CASRPTSGGNEQFF.

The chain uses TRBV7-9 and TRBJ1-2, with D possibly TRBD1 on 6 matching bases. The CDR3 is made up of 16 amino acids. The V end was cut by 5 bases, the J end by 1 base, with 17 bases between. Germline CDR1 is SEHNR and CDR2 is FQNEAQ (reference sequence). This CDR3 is CASSPILQGYNYGYTF. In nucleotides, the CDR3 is TGTGCCAGCAGCCCTATCCTACAGGGTTATAACTATGGCTACACCTTC.

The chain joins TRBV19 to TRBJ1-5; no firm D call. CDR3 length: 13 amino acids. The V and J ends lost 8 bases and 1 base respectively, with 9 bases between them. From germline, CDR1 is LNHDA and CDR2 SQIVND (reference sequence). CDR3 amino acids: CASVAGSNQPQHF. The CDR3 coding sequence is TGTGCCAGTGTGGCGGGAAGCAATCAGCCCCAGCATTTT.

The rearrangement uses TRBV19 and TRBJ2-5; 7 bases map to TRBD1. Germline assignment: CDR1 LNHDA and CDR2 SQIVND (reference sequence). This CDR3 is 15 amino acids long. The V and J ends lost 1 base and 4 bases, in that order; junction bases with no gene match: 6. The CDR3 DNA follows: TGTGCCAGTAGTATAGTGCCCGGGACAGCAGAGACCCAGTACTTC. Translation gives CASSIVPGTAETQYF. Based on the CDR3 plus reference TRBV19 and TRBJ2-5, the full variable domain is DGGITQSPKYLFRKEGQNVTLSCEQNLNHDAMYWYRQDPGQGLRLIYYSQIVNDFQKGDIAEGYSVSREKKESFPLTVTSAQKNPTAFYLCASSIVPGTAETQYFGPGTRLLVL.